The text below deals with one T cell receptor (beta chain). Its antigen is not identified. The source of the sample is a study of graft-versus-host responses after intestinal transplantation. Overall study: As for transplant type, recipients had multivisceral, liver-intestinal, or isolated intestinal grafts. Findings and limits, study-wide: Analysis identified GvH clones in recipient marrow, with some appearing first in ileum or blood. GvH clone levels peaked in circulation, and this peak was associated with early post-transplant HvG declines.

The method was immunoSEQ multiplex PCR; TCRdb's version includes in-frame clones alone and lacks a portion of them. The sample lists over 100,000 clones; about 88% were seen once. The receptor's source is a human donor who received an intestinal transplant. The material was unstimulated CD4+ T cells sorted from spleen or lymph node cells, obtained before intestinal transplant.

In DNA form, the CDR3 reads TGTGCCAGCAGTGAAACGATAGGGCGGAGGGAGCGAGAGACCCAGTACTTC. Protein sequence: CASSETIGRRERETQYF. V is TRBV6-1 and J is TRBJ2-5; weak D call: TRBD2 (6 bases). Trimming removed 2 bases at V and 4 bases at J, with 20 bases between. This CDR3 is built from 17 residues. Per the germline V gene, CDR1 is MNHNS and CDR2 is SASEGT.